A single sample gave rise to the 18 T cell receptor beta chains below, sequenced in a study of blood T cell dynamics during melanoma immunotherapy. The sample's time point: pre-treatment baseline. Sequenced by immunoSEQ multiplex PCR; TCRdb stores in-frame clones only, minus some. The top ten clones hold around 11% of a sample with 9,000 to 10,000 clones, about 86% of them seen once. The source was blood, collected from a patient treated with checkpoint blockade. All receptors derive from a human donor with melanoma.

For the CDR3, the DNA is TGCGCCAGCAGCTCGATACCGGGACAGGGGGCGCAGAACCCCTACGAGCAGTACTTC. As protein: CASSSIPGQGAQNPYEQYF. The chain joins TRBV5-1 to TRBJ2-7; TRBD1 matches 12 bases. Germline CDR1 is SGHRS and CDR2 is YFSETQ. This CDR3 spans 19 amino acids. The V gene end was trimmed by 3 bases and the J gene end by 2 bases; junction bases not matched to a gene: 15. Full variable domain (remainder filled in from reference TRBV5-1 and TRBJ2-7): KAGVTQTPRYLIKTRGQQVTLSCSPISGHRSVSWYQQTPGQGLQFLFEYFSETQRNKGNFPGRFSGRQFSNSRSEMNVSTLELGDSALYLCASSSIPGQGAQNPYEQYFGPGTRLTVT.

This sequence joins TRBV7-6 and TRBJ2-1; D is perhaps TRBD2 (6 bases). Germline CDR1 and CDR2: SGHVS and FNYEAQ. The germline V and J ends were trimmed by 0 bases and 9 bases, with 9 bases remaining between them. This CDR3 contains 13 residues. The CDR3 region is CASSLALGGEQFF. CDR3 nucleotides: TGTGCCAGCAGCTTAGCGCTGGGGGGTGAGCAGTTCTTC.

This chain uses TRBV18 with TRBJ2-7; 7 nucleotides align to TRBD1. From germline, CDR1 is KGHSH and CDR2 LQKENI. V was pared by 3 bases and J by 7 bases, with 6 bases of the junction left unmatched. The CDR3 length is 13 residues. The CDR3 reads CASSPSRDREQYF. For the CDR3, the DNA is TGTGCCAGCTCACCGTCCCGGGACAGAGAGCAGTACTTC.

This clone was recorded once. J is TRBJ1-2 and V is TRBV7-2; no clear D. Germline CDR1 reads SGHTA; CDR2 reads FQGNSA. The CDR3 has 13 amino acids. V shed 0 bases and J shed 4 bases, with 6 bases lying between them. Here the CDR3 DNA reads TGTGCCAGCAGCTTAGCAGGGAGCTATGGCTACACCTTC. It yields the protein CASSLAGSYGYTF.

The CDR3 spells CASSITGEPGGYTF. CDR3 coding DNA: TGTGCCAGTAGTATAACCGGGGAACCCGGTGGCTACACCTTC. The chain joins TRBV19 to TRBJ1-2, with D uncertain. Germline-derived CDR1 and CDR2 are LNHDA and SQIVND (reference sequence). This CDR3 is built from 14 residues. Deletions cut 2 bases from V and 7 bases from J, with 14 bases between.

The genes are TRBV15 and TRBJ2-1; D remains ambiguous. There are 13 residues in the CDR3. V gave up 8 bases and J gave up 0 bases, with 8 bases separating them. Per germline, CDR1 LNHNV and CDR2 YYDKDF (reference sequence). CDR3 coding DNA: TGTGCCACCGGTTTTAGCTCCTACAATGAGCAGTTCTTC. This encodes CATGFSSYNEQFF.

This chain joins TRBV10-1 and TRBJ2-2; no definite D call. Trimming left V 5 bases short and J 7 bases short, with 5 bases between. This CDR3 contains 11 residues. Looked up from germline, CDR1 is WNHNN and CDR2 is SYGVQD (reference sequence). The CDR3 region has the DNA TGCGCCAGCAGTCAGGACGGGGAGCTGTTTTTT. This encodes CASSQDGELFF.

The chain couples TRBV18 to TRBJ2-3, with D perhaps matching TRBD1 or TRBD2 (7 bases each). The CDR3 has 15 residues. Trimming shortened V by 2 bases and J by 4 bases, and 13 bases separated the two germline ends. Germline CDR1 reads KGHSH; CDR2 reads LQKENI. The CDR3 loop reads CASSPGQAGADTQYF. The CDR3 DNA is TGTGCCAGCTCACCAGGACAGGCGGGGGCAGATACGCAGTATTTT.

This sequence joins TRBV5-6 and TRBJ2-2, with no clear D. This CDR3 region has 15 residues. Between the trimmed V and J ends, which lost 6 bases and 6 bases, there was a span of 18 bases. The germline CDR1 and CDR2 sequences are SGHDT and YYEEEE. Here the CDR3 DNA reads TGTGCCAGCACCCTCAAGGTTCCCGGGCCCGGGGAGCTGTTTTTT. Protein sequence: CASTLKVPGPGELFF.

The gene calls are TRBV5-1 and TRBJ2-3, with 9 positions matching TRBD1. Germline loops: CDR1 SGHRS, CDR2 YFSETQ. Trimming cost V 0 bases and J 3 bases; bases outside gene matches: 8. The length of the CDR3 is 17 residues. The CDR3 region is CASSLGSTDRGTDTQYF. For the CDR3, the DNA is TGCGCCAGCAGCTTGGGATCCACCGACAGGGGGACAGATACGCAGTATTTT.

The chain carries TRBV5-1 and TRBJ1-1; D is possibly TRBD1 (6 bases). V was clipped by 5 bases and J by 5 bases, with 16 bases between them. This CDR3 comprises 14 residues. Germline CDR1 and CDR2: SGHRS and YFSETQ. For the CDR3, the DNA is TGCGCCAGCAGTTCAGAGGCAGGGGTGACTGAAGCTTTCTTT. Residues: CASSSEAGVTEAFF.

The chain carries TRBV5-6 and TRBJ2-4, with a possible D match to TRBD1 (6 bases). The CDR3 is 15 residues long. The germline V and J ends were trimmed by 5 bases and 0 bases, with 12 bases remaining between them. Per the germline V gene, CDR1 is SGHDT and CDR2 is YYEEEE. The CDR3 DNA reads TGTGCCAGCAGACGGACAGTTATAGCCAAAAACATTCAGTACTTC. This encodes CASRRTVIAKNIQYF.

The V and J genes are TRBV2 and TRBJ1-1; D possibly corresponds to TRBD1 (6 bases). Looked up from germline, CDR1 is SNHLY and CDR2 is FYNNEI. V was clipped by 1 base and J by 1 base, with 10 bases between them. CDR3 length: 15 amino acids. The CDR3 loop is CASSEVRGPNTEAFF. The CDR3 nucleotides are TGTGCCAGCAGTGAAGTCCGGGGGCCGAACACTGAAGCTTTCTTT.

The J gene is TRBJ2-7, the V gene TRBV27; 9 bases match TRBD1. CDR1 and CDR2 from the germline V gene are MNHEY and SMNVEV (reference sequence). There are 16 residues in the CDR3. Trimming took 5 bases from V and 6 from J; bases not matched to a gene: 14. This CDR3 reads CASSQLPQGQGTEQYF. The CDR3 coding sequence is TGTGCCAGCAGTCAACTCCCCCAGGGACAGGGCACCGAGCAGTACTTC.

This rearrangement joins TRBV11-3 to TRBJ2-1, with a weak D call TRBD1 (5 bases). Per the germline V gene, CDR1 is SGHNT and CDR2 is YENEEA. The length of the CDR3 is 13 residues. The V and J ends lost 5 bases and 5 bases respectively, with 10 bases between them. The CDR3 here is CASSPDSNNEQFF. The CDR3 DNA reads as TGTGCCAGCAGCCCCGACAGTAACAATGAGCAGTTCTTC.

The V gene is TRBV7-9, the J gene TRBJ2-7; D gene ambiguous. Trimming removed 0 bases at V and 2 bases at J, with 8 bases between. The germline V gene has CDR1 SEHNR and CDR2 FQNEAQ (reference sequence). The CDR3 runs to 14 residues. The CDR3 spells CASSLAQATYEQYF. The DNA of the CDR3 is TGTGCCAGCAGCTTAGCCCAGGCCACCTACGAGCAGTACTTC. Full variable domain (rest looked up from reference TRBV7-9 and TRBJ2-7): DTGVSQNPRHKITKRGQNVTFRCDPISEHNRLYWYRQTLGQGPEFLTYFQNEAQLEKSRLLSDRFSAERPKGSFSTLEIQRTEQGDSAMYLCASSLAQATYEQYFGPGTRLTVT.

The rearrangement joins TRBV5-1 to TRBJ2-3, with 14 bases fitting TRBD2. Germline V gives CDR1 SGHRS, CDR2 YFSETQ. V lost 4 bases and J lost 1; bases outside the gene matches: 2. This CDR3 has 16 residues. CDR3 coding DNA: TGCGCCAGCAGCCCGGGACTAGCGGGGGGCACAGATACGCAGTATTTT. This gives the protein CASSPGLAGGTDTQYF.

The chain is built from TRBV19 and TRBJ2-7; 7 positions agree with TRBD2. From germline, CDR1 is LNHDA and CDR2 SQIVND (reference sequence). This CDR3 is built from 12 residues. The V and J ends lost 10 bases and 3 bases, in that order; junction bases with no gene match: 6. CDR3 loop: CATRGVLYEQYF. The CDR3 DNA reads TGTGCCACCCGGGGGGTCCTCTACGAGCAGTACTTC. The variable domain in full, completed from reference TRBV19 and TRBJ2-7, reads DGGITQSPKYLFRKEGQNVTLSCEQNLNHDAMYWYRQDPGQGLRLIYYSQIVNDFQKGDIAEGYSVSREKKESFPLTVTSAQKNPTAFYLCATRGVLYEQYFGPGTRLTVT.